The clone carrying this TCR beta chain showed up just once. These data originate in a study of blood T cell repertoires in COVID-19. Germline V gene data show CDR1 as SQVTM and CDR2 as ANQGSEA. The CDR3 is 14 residues long. Trimming at V came to 7 bases and at J to 9 bases, leaving 10 bases not matched to a gene. Here immunoSEQ multiplex PCR was the method, and the copy in TCRdb shows in-frame clones only, minus some. Among over 250,000 clones listed, 70% to 90% were seen once. This chain uses TRBV29-1 with TRBJ2-1; 12 bases map to TRBD1. The specimen was peripheral blood. The TCR comes from a woman between 70 and 85 years old with COVID-19, enrolled during active disease. CDR3 protein: CSAASGTGGGEQFF. CDR3 nucleotide sequence: TGCAGCGCAGCTTCCGGGACAGGGGGCGGTGAGCAGTTCTTC.